This T cell receptor (beta chain) is drawn from a study of T cells in Graves' hyperthyroidism and ophthalmopathy. This clonotype was seen a handful of times. Newly diagnosed hyperthyroidism patients aged 18 to 65 years had disease lasting under 2 months. Patients having uncontrolled infection, another autoimmune disease, pregnancy or lactation were not included. Germline-derived CDR1 and CDR2 are SGHAT and FQNNGV. V was pared by 4 bases and J by 6 bases, with 11 bases between. There are 13 residues in the CDR3. The source material, RNA transcripts, was used to amplify TCR beta CDR3 regions. The HTBI primer set was used in a first-round RT-PCR of the TCR CDR3. TCRdb recomputed calls from the multiplex PCR reads with MiXCR, one row per CDR3 protein. The table shows a few hundred thousand distinct CDR3 sequences, with roughly 20% occurring only once.

This TCR was recovered from a man younger than 30 with Graves' hyperthyroidism. Sequences were obtained from blood. This rearrangement joins TRBV11-2 to TRBJ2-3; D perhaps matches TRBD2 (6 bases). CDR3 nucleotide sequence: TGTGCCAGCAGCTCCCTTCGGGGGGATACGCAGTATTTT. This codes for CASSSLRGDTQYF.